The clone carrying this T cell receptor beta chain was picked up a small number of times. The antigen remains unidentified. Diagnosis relied on clinical symptoms, serum thyroxine, TRAb, thyroid ultrasound and orbital computed tomography. The source of the sample is a study of Graves' ophthalmopathy and Graves' hyperthyroidism. The study's findings and limits: For separating ophthalmopathy from stable hyperthyroidism, a 13-signature model gave 85% to 90% sensitivity and around 80% specificity.

From RNA, the CDR3 regions of TCR beta chains were amplified and sequenced. Second-round multiplex PCR came after a first-round RT-PCR that employed HTBI primers. MiXCR, run by TCRdb on the multiplex PCR reads, gives a single entry per CDR3 protein. The repertoire holds around 1.1 million distinct CDR3 sequences, with roughly 35% as singletons. This clonotype was obtained from an adult man with Graves' hyperthyroidism. The source material was peripheral blood or thyroid tissue (not recorded which).

The CDR3 loop reads CASSYSAGSQYF. DNA for the CDR3: TGTGCCAGCAGTTACTCCGCGGGGAGTCAGTACTTC. V and J are TRBV6-5 and TRBJ2-5; a possible D gene is TRBD2 (6 bases). Per germline, CDR1 MNHEY and CDR2 SVGAGI. There are 12 residues in the CDR3. V was pared by 0 bases and J by 11 bases, with 10 bases between.